This TCR beta chain was found in a study of breast tumors, draining lymph nodes, adjacent tissues. Broader study findings: The data were judged consistent with most tumor T cells coming from lymph node and expanding in tumor. Compared with basal-like, luminal-like tumors shared significantly more repertoire with nontumor tissue. Compared with lymph nodes, tumors were less diverse; compared with nontumor tissue, more. That most tumor T cells come from lymph nodes remained unproven.

Note on this clonotype: Its matching antigen is unknown.

The CDR3 spans 13 residues. With 1 base removed from V and 3 bases from J, the gap between germline ends came to 6 bases. Per germline, CDR1 SGHAT and CDR2 FQNNGV. The lymph nodes were axillary draining lymph nodes from breast cancer patients. TCRdb processed the multiplex PCR reads anew with MiXCR; each CDR3 protein has one entry. This repertoire shows about 220,000 distinct CDR3 sequences, 30% to 35% found once; its top ten account for approximately 3.6%. This sequence was found in a female donor with breast cancer. Some clones in this sample may be carry-over from other donors' samples. The chain joins TRBV11-2 to TRBJ1-1; D unclear. Sequenced material: axillary lymph node tissue. The DNA of the CDR3 is TGTGCCAGCAGCTTAGTTCGGTACACTGAAGCTTTCTTT. Encoded protein: CASSLVRYTEAFF. The full variable domain, rest sourced from reference TRBV11-2 and TRBJ1-1, is EAGVAQSPRYKIIEKRQSVAFWCNPISGHATLYWYQQILGQGPKLLIQFQNNGVVDDSQLPKDRFSAERLKGVDSTLKIQPAKLEDSAVYLCASSLVRYTEAFFGQGTRLTVV.